Following are 22 T cell receptor beta chains from one sample sequenced in a study of T cells after somatic rescue of genetic block. Method: immunoSEQ multiplex PCR; TCRdb's copy keeps in-frame clones and lacks some. Here the sample spans tens of thousands of clones, about 87% being singletons. The sequencing sample was made of peripheral blood mononuclear cells (PBMCs). These receptors were collected from a woman between 18 and 29 years old.

The chain joins TRBV27 to TRBJ1-5; D unclear. Germline V gives CDR1 MNHEY, CDR2 SMNVEV (reference sequence). V was trimmed by 2 bases and J by 7 bases, leaving 9 bases between them. The CDR3 spans 13 residues. CDR3 bases: TGTGCCAGCAGTTTAGGGGAGGGACAGCCCCAGCATTTT. It encodes CASSLGEGQPQHF.

This chain connects TRBV2 to TRBJ2-3; D remains ambiguous. The CDR3 extends over 13 amino acids. Germline V gene data show CDR1 as SNHLY and CDR2 as FYNNEI. Trimming stripped 7 bases from V and 0 bases from J, with 8 bases between. CDR3 in amino acids: CASIPISTDTQYF. CDR3 DNA: TGTGCCAGCATTCCGATTAGCACAGATACGCAGTATTTT.

J is TRBJ1-5 and V is TRBV2, with D perhaps matching TRBD1 (5 bases). CDR3 size: 16 residues. Germline V lookup: CDR1 SNHLY, CDR2 FYNNEI. The V gene lost 4 bases and the J gene lost 0 bases, with 13 bases spanning the gap. The CDR3 bases are TGTGCCAGCAGTGGGTTGGGGGATTATAGCAATCAGCCCCAGCATTTT. Its protein is CASSGLGDYSNQPQHF.

In this sample, this clone turned up once. V is TRBV7-9 and J is TRBJ2-1, with TRBD1 as a possible D gene (6 bases). Germline V gives CDR1 SEHNR, CDR2 FQNEAQ (reference sequence). The V gene lost 5 bases and the J gene lost 8 bases, with 22 bases spanning the gap. This CDR3 spans 16 amino acids. The CDR3, as DNA: TGTGCCAGCAGCCCCGCCTCATTCACAGGGATACATGAGCAGTTCTTC. Translating gives CASSPASFTGIHEQFF. The full variable domain, its missing parts supplied by reference TRBV7-9 and TRBJ2-1, is DTGVSQNPRHKITKRGQNVTFRCDPISEHNRLYWYRQTLGQGPEFLTYFQNEAQLEKSRLLSDRFSAERPKGSFSTLEIQRTEQGDSAMYLCASSPASFTGIHEQFFGPGTRLTVL.

The chain combines TRBV25-1 with TRBJ1-4; D is ambiguous. Between the trimmed V and J ends, which lost 2 bases and 8 bases, there was a span of 18 bases. The CDR3 contains 16 residues. CDR1 and CDR2 from the germline V gene are MGHDK and SYGVNS. CDR3 in amino acids: CASSEEGAPRPEKLFF. The DNA of the CDR3 is TGTGCCAGCAGTGAAGAAGGTGCCCCTCGCCCCGAAAAACTGTTTTTT.

The chain is built from TRBV28 and TRBJ2-7; 8 bases map to TRBD2. CDR1 MDHEN and CDR2 SYDVKM come from the germline V gene. This CDR3 region has 16 residues. V trimming: 4 bases; J trimming: 0 bases; junction bases outside the gene matches: 8. CDR3 residues: CASSSETSVSSYEQYF. The CDR3 DNA sequence: TGTGCCAGCAGTTCTGAGACTAGCGTGAGCTCCTACGAGCAGTACTTC.

This chain connects TRBV28 to TRBJ2-5; D is ambiguous. The CDR3 consists of 13 residues. Germline V gives CDR1 MDHEN, CDR2 SYDVKM. V dropped 6 bases and J dropped 5 bases, with 13 bases sitting between them. CDR3 region: CASSRTPWETQYF. CDR3 bases: TGTGCCAGCAGCCGAACTCCGTGGGAGACCCAGTACTTC.

This sequence joins TRBV18 and TRBJ2-7; 10 bases match TRBD1. Germline values: CDR1 KGHSH, CDR2 LQKENI. This CDR3 is built from 18 residues. The junction had 10 bases not matched to a gene; V was cut back by 1 base and J by 1 base. CDR3 sequence reads: CASSPHHFRGQGSYEQYF. The CDR3 DNA follows: TGTGCCAGCTCACCACACCATTTTAGGGGACAGGGGTCCTACGAGCAGTACTTC.

The V call is TRBV5-4, the J call TRBJ2-5, with D perhaps TRBD1 (6 bases). The CDR3 contains 15 residues. Trimming pared 4 bases from V and 2 bases from J, leaving 15 bases between. Looked up from germline, CDR1 is SGHNT and CDR2 is YYREEE (reference sequence). Here the CDR3 reads CASSLGAGTQETQYF. CDR3 bases: TGTGCCAGCAGCCTTGGGGCCGGGACACAAGAGACCCAGTACTTC. Full variable domain (outside the CDR3, taken from reference TRBV5-4 and TRBJ2-5): ETGVTQSPTHLIKTRGQQVTLRCSSQSGHNTVSWYQQALGQGPQFIFQYYREEENGRGNFPPRFSGLQFPNYSSELNVNALELDDSALYLCASSLGAGTQETQYFGPGTRLLVL.

V and J are TRBV19 and TRBJ2-2; perhaps TRBD1 as D (5 bases). There are 14 residues in the CDR3. Germline V gene lookup returns CDR1 LNHDA and CDR2 SQIVND (reference sequence). The ends were cut back, 5 bases at V and 5 bases at J, with 12 bases in the middle. CDR3 bases: TGTGCCAGTAGTTCGACACAGGCAACCGGGGAGCTGTTTTTT. Amino acids: CASSSTQATGELFF.

The genes are TRBV19 and TRBJ2-3; either TRBD1 or TRBD2 may supply D (5 bases each). Germline CDR1 is LNHDA and CDR2 is SQIVND (reference sequence). The length of the CDR3 is 15 residues. Trimming shortened V by 5 bases and J by 5 bases, and 17 bases separated the two germline ends. The CDR3 coding sequence is TGTGCCAGTAGTGCTGGGACCGGTAAAAGAGATACGCAGTATTTT. It yields the protein CASSAGTGKRDTQYF.

The CDR3 sequence: CASGYGLAGGGTQYF. CDR3 bases: TGTGCCAGCGGTTATGGACTAGCGGGCGGGGGGACCCAGTACTTC. The chain carries TRBV28 and TRBJ2-5; 11 bases fit TRBD2. Germline V lookup: CDR1 MDHEN, CDR2 SYDVKM. The CDR3 has 15 amino acids. V lost 8 bases, J lost 7 bases, and 12 bases stayed unmatched.

V is TRBV11-1 and J is TRBJ2-5; 7 bases align to TRBD1. CDR1 and CDR2 (germline): SGHAT, FQDESV (reference sequence). The ends lost 4 bases at V and 4 bases at J; junction bases unmatched: 6. The CDR3 is 14 residues long. This CDR3 reads CASSSRGGGETQYF. As DNA, the CDR3 is TGTGCCAGCAGCTCCCGAGGGGGCGGAGAGACCCAGTACTTC.

This chain connects TRBV4-2 to TRBJ2-7, with 12 bases identical to TRBD2. The CDR3 length is 15 residues. With 7 bases clipped from V and 3 bases from J, the junction kept 7 bases outside the gene matches. Germline V gene lookup returns CDR1 LGHNA and CDR2 YNFKEQ. CDR3 nucleotides: TGTGCCAGCACCCCGGTACTAGCGGGAGGCTACGAGCAGTACTTC. This encodes CASTPVLAGGYEQYF.

This clone was seen once. The chain carries TRBV27 and TRBJ2-2, with D possibly being TRBD2 (6 bases). V was shortened by 2 bases and J by 2 bases, with 9 bases between the two germline ends. This CDR3 is 15 amino acids long. Germline-derived CDR1 and CDR2 are MNHEY and SMNVEV (reference sequence). CDR3 in DNA: TGTGCCAGCAGTTTAACGGGGACTAACACCGGGGAGCTGTTTTTT. Its protein product is CASSLTGTNTGELFF.

This chain joins TRBV2 and TRBJ1-2; D is unclear. Germline CDR1 is SNHLY and CDR2 is FYNNEI. Between the trimmed V and J ends, which lost 1 base and 5 bases, there was a span of 8 bases. The CDR3 is made up of 13 amino acids. The CDR3 reads CASSEGQDYGYTF. DNA for the CDR3: TGTGCCAGCAGTGAAGGCCAGGATTATGGCTACACCTTC. The complete variable domain, with remaining parts taken from reference TRBV2 and TRBJ1-2, reads EPEVTQTPSHQVTQMGQEVILRCVPISNHLYFYWYRQILGQKVEFLVSFYNNEISEKSEIFDDQFSVERPDGSNFTLKIRSTKLEDSAMYFCASSEGQDYGYTFGSGTRLTVV.

This chain links TRBV15 with TRBJ2-7; D uncertain. V was shortened by 0 bases and J by 6 bases, with 12 bases between the two germline ends. Germline CDR1 is LNHNV and CDR2 is YYDKDF (reference sequence). The CDR3 has 14 amino acids. The CDR3 bases are TGTGCCACCAGCAGAGAAGGGAATAGCCGCGAGCAGTACTTC. Its protein product is CATSREGNSREQYF.

The rearrangement uses TRBV29-1 and TRBJ1-5; perhaps TRBD1 as D (6 bases). This CDR3 spans 12 amino acids. CDR1 and CDR2 (germline): SQVTM, ANQGSEA. V was cut by 4 bases and J by 4 bases, with 8 bases left in between. The CDR3 here is CSVADRNQPQHF. The CDR3 DNA sequence: TGCAGCGTTGCAGACAGGAATCAGCCCCAGCATTTT.

This chain connects TRBV18 to TRBJ2-5; D is unresolved. Germline-derived CDR1 and CDR2 are KGHSH and LQKENI. The CDR3 spans 13 residues. Between the trimmed V and J ends, which lost 4 bases and 1 base, there was a span of 7 bases. The CDR3 DNA reads TGTGCCAGCTCACGTGGATTCCAAGAGACCCAGTACTTC. Translating it yields CASSRGFQETQYF.

This chain uses TRBV5-1 with TRBJ2-7, with 9 bases identical to TRBD2. The CDR3 spans 15 residues. Germline values: CDR1 SGHRS, CDR2 YFSETQ. J gave up 3 bases and V 3 bases, and 7 bases lay outside the gene matches. The CDR3 loop reads CASSSPLAGVYEQYF. CDR3 sequence (DNA): TGCGCCAGCAGCTCACCGTTAGCGGGAGTCTACGAGCAGTACTTC.

This clone turned up a few times. The chain has TRBV7-9 and TRBJ1-1, with D tentatively TRBD1 (5 bases). Trimming took off 5 bases at V and 5 bases at J, with 15 bases between the two ends. This CDR3 has 14 amino acids. The germline V gene has CDR1 SEHNR and CDR2 FQNEAQ (reference sequence). The CDR3 sequence is CASSRVQGFTEAFF. Written as DNA, the CDR3 is TGTGCCAGCAGCAGGGTCCAGGGATTTACTGAAGCTTTCTTT.

The chain carries TRBV7-8 and TRBJ1-2, with TRBD1 matching 10 bases. V trimming: 5 bases; J trimming: 5 bases; junction bases outside the gene matches: 5. Germline assignment: CDR1 SGHVS and CDR2 FQNEAQ. The CDR3 is 14 residues long. CDR3 nucleotide sequence: TGTGCCAGCAGCCGACAGGGGGCGCGGTATGGCTACACCTTC. This gives the protein CASSRQGARYGYTF.